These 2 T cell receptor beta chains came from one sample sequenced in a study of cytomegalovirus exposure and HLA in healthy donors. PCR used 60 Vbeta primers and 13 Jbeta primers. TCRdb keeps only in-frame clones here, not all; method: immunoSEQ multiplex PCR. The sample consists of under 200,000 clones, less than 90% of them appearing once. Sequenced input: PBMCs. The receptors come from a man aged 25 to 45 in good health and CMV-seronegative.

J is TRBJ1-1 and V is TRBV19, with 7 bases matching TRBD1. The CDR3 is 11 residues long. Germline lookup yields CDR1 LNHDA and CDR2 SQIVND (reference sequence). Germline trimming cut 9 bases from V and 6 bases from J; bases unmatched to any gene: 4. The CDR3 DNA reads TGTGCCAGCCGACAGGGACCTGAAGCTTTCTTT. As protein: CASRQGPEAFF.

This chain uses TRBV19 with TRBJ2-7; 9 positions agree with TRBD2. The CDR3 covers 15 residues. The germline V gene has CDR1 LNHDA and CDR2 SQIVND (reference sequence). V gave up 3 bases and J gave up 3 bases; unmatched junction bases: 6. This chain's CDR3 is CASSIILAGNYEQYF. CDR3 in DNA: TGTGCCAGTAGTATTATACTAGCGGGCAACTACGAGCAGTACTTC.